These 32 T cell receptor beta chains were sequenced from one sample in a study of blood T cells in healthy people across ages. A second PCR, run for about 6 to 11 cycles, used a sample-barcoded 5' primer plus a J-beta primer mix. TCRdb fed the 5' RACE reads into MiXCR, producing one record per CDR3 protein. The data hold about 1 million distinct CDR3 sequences, with around 45% observed a single time. Sequencing was done on a sample of blood. These receptors were collected from a woman aged 55-69 years in good health.

This clonotype was recorded a few times. This rearrangement joins TRBV20-1 to TRBJ2-7; perhaps TRBD1 as D (5 bases). Trimming removed 8 bases from V and 2 bases from J, with 16 bases in between. This CDR3 is 13 amino acids long. The germline gives CDR1 DFQATT, CDR2 SNEGSKA (reference sequence). The CDR3 DNA reads TGCAGTACTTCGAACCTGACAGCCTACGAGCAGTACTTC. It translates to CSTSNLTAYEQYF.

Remarks on this clonotype: Germline is not matched at one junction end, which may reflect a read error. The chain links TRBV27 to TRBJ1-2; D is possibly TRBD1 (5 bases). This CDR3 has 14 residues. Germline assignment: CDR1 MNHEY and CDR2 SMNVEV (reference sequence). CDR3 amino acids: CAGSIDRANYGYTF. The CDR3 DNA is TGTGCCGGCAGTATCGACAGAGCTAACTATGGCTACACCTTC.

The CDR3 here is CASSVGTGPNEQYF. The CDR3, as DNA: TGCGCCAGCAGCGTGGGGACGGGGCCCAACGAGCAGTACTTC. V gene TRBV5-1 combines with J gene TRBJ2-7; D may correspond to TRBD1 or TRBD2 (5 bases each). Germline V gene data show CDR1 as SGHRS and CDR2 as YFSETQ. CDR3 size: 14 residues. V was pared by 4 bases and J by 5 bases, with 16 bases between. The full variable domain, its missing parts supplied by reference TRBV5-1 and TRBJ2-7, is KAGVTQTPRYLIKTRGQQVTLSCSPISGHRSVSWYQQTPGQGLQFLFEYFSETQRNKGNFPGRFSGRQFSNSRSEMNVSTLELGDSALYLCASSVGTGPNEQYFGPGTRLTVT.

In this sample, this clonotype turned up a few times. This sequence joins TRBV18 and TRBJ2-6; TRBD1 might be the D (5 bases). CDR1 and CDR2 (germline): KGHSH, LQKENI. The CDR3 is 18 residues long. The V end lost 2 bases, the J end lost 0 bases, and 14 bases lay between the germline ends. CDR3 sequence reads: CASSPGVREISGANVLTF. DNA of the CDR3: TGTGCCAGCTCACCAGGGGTCAGGGAAATCTCTGGGGCCAACGTCCTGACTTTC.

This chain links TRBV6-2 or TRBV6-3 with TRBJ1-5; the match to TRBD1 covers 10 bases. The germline V gene has CDR1 MNHEY and CDR2 SVGEGT. The CDR3 extends over 16 amino acids. V shed 6 bases, J shed 2 bases, and the junction held 7 bases outside the gene matches. CDR3 region: CASSNAGTGGNQPQHF. For the CDR3, the DNA is TGTGCCAGCAGCAACGCCGGGACAGGGGGCAATCAGCCCCAGCATTTT.

With respect to this clonotype: A much larger clone lies a single base off, so this may be a read error. The CDR3 nucleotides read TGCAGAGCAGGGACAGGGGGTTCCTACGAGCAGTACTTC. It encodes CRAGTGGSYEQYF. The V call is TRBV29-1, the J call TRBJ2-7; 11 nucleotides agree with TRBD1. The germline V gene has CDR1 SQVTM and CDR2 ANQGSEA. The CDR3 sequence is 13 residues long.

This clonotype was picked up a small number of times. CDR3 residues: CASSPLGGRQQETQYF. CDR3 nucleotides: TGTGCCAGCAGCCCACTGGGCGGGAGACAGCAAGAGACCCAGTACTTC. The chain is built from TRBV27 and TRBJ2-5; TRBD2 matches 7 bases. V lost 6 bases, J lost 2 bases, and 12 bases stayed unmatched. The V gene's germline CDR1 is MNHEY and CDR2 SMNVEV (reference sequence). This CDR3 comprises 16 residues.

Notes on this clonotype: The junction does not match germline at one end; this may be a read error. V gene TRBV7-8 combines with J gene TRBJ2-3, with D maybe TRBD1 (5 bases). CDR1 is SGHVS and CDR2 is FQNEAQ in the germline V gene. CDR3 length: 17 amino acids. The CDR3 loop is CVSSPPQVVRVTDTQYF. The CDR3, as DNA: TGTGTCAGCAGCCCACCACAGGTTGTGCGCGTTACAGATACGCAGTATTTT.

The V and J genes are TRBV6-1 and TRBJ1-2; D remains unclear. Germline loops: CDR1 MNHNS, CDR2 SASEGT. This CDR3 is 12 amino acids long. The V end was cut by 8 bases, the J end by 0 bases, with 7 bases between. DNA for the CDR3: TGTGCCAGCGACACCTCTAACTATGGCTACACCTTC. This codes for CASDTSNYGYTF.

The rearrangement uses TRBV12-3 or TRBV12-4 and TRBJ2-4; D is perhaps TRBD1 (6 bases). V was trimmed by 5 bases and J by 15 bases, leaving 20 bases between them. The CDR3 contains 13 residues. Here the CDR3 DNA reads TGTGCCAGCAGTCTGGCGGAGGTACAGGGAGCGTACTTC. It translates to CASSLAEVQGAYF.

This rearrangement joins TRBV15 to TRBJ2-3; D not certain. Trimming pared 1 base from V and 2 bases from J, leaving 13 bases between. The germline V gene has CDR1 LNHNV and CDR2 YYDKDF (reference sequence). This CDR3 is built from 16 residues. In DNA, the CDR3 is TGTGCCACCAGCAGAGTTCCGCCGCAGACCACAGATACGCAGTATTTT. Protein: CATSRVPPQTTDTQYF.

J is TRBJ2-7 and V is TRBV6-1; D remains unclear. The CDR3 covers 16 residues. Germline CDR1 MNHNS, CDR2 SASEGT. With 4 bases removed from V and 2 bases from J, the gap between germline ends came to 18 bases. The CDR3 loop is CASSGITQDSTYEQYF. The CDR3 DNA follows: TGTGCCAGCAGTGGTATAACTCAGGATTCGACCTACGAGCAGTACTTC.

The rearrangement joins TRBV5-1 to TRBJ2-1; TRBD2 might be the D (5 bases). Germline V gene sequence: CDR1 SGHRS, CDR2 YFSETQ. Trimming shortened V by 1 base and J by 3 bases, and 11 bases separated the two germline ends. The CDR3 extends over 15 amino acids. The DNA of the CDR3 is TGCGCCAGCAGCTTGCGGCGGGCGATCTACAATGAGCAGTTCTTC. It translates to CASSLRRAIYNEQFF.

This clonotype was detected many times. The chain is built from TRBV12-3 or TRBV12-4 and TRBJ1-2, with D possibly matching TRBD1 (5 bases). V shed 5 bases and J shed 4 bases, with 8 bases lying between them. The CDR3 loop spans 12 amino acids. The CDR3 loop reads CASSGGGYGYTF. The CDR3 DNA reads TGTGCCAGCAGTGGGGGGGGCTATGGCTACACCTTC.

The rearrangement joins TRBV5-1 to TRBJ2-3; 11 bases are shared with TRBD2. The CDR3 extends over 16 amino acids. V lost 4 bases to trimming and J lost 6 bases; unmatched junction nucleotides: 10. Germline assignment: CDR1 SGHRS and CDR2 YFSETQ. The CDR3 region has the DNA TGCGCCAGCAGCCTTAGTAGCGGGAGGGCCCCGGATACGCAGTATTTT. It specifies CASSLSSGRAPDTQYF. The whole variable domain, filled in from reference TRBV5-1 and TRBJ2-3, reads KAGVTQTPRYLIKTRGQQVTLSCSPISGHRSVSWYQQTPGQGLQFLFEYFSETQRNKGNFPGRFSGRQFSNSRSEMNVSTLELGDSALYLCASSLSSGRAPDTQYFGPGTRLTVL.

The CDR3, as DNA: TGCAGTGCTAGCGCGTCAGGGGGGCGGTCGACAGATACGCAGTATTTT. Encoded protein: CSASASGGRSTDTQYF. The chain links TRBV20-1 to TRBJ2-3; a weak D match, TRBD1 (7 bases). The germline gives CDR1 DFQATT, CDR2 SNEGSKA (reference sequence). The length of the CDR3 is 16 residues. V lost 3 bases to trimming and J lost 3 bases, with 19 bases between them.

The chain employs TRBV20-1 and TRBJ2-7, with D perhaps being TRBD1 or TRBD2 (5 bases each). This CDR3 spans 15 amino acids. Trimming removed 0 bases from V and 1 base from J, with 13 bases in between. Germline V CDR1 and CDR2: DFQATT, SNEGSKA (reference sequence). The CDR3 DNA reads as TGCAGTGCTAGAGAGATAGGGGACGGGTCCTACGAGCAGTACTTC. This gives the protein CSAREIGDGSYEQYF.

The gene calls are TRBV20-1 and TRBJ1-2; D is perhaps TRBD1 (6 bases). Germline V gene sequence: CDR1 DFQATT, CDR2 SNEGSKA (reference sequence). The V and J ends lost 4 bases and 9 bases respectively, with 18 bases between them. The length of the CDR3 is 13 residues. Here the CDR3 reads CSAMTPGTSSYTF. The CDR3 region has the DNA TGCAGTGCTATGACCCCAGGGACATCCAGCTACACCTTC.

The chain has TRBV2 and TRBJ2-5, with a tentative D call TRBD1 (5 bases). With 8 bases removed from V and 11 bases from J, the gap between germline ends came to 18 bases. The CDR3 is 12 residues long. The germline gives CDR1 SNHLY, CDR2 FYNNEI. The CDR3 spells CASQRQGDEQYF. In DNA form, the CDR3 reads TGTGCCAGCCAGAGGCAGGGTGATGAGCAGTACTTC.

This clonotype was seen only a few times. The rearrangement links TRBV2 to TRBJ2-7, with TRBD2 as a possible D gene (8 bases). Germline CDR1 SNHLY, CDR2 FYNNEI. The CDR3 spans 14 residues. Trimming removed 7 bases at V and 1 base at J, with 14 bases between. For the CDR3, the DNA is TGTGCCAGCATCGGGGGGGACAGTTCCTACGAGCAGTACTTC. Encoded protein: CASIGGDSSYEQYF. Filled out from reference TRBV2 and TRBJ2-7, the complete variable domain reads EPEVTQTPSHQVTQMGQEVILRCVPISNHLYFYWYRQILGQKVEFLVSFYNNEISEKSEIFDDQFSVERPDGSNFTLKIRSTKLEDSAMYFCASIGGDSSYEQYFGPGTRLTVT.

The V gene is TRBV6-1, the J gene TRBJ2-5; 13 bases align to TRBD2. The V segment lost 5 bases and the J segment 11 bases; nucleotides outside the gene matches: 23. The V gene's germline CDR1 is MNHNS and CDR2 SASEGT. This CDR3 is built from 19 residues. The DNA for the CDR3 is TGTGCCAGCAGTCCCCAACTAGCGGGAGGGCCGAGGAGGCAGAAGGAGCAGTACTTC. Protein: CASSPQLAGGPRRQKEQYF.

The J gene is TRBJ2-7, the V gene TRBV28; TRBD2 matches 8 bases. The J segment lost 4 bases and the V segment lost 6 bases, leaving 8 bases of the junction unmatched. The germline V gene encodes CDR1 MDHEN and CDR2 SYDVKM. There are 14 residues in the CDR3. The CDR3 DNA follows: TGTGCCAGCAGATCGGGAGGGCCCATGTACGAGCAGTACTTC. Its translation is CASRSGGPMYEQYF.

The chain combines TRBV18 with TRBJ2-7, with 7 bases matching TRBD1. Germline CDR1 KGHSH, CDR2 LQKENI. This CDR3 comprises 14 residues. With 0 bases clipped from V and 5 bases from J, the junction kept 4 bases outside the gene matches. DNA for the CDR3: TGTGCCAGCTCACCACCCGGGACAGCGCACGAGCAGTACTTC. Its protein is CASSPPGTAHEQYF.

This chain joins TRBV5-1 and TRBJ2-5; the D gene is possibly TRBD2 (6 bases). V lost 0 bases and J lost 5, with 11 bases in between. The germline gives CDR1 SGHRS, CDR2 YFSETQ. This CDR3 spans 14 amino acids. The CDR3, as DNA: TGCGCCAGCAGCTTGGCGGGGACTGTGGAGACCCAGTACTTC. This encodes CASSLAGTVETQYF. Combining the CDR3 with reference TRBV5-1 and TRBJ2-5 gives the whole variable domain KAGVTQTPRYLIKTRGQQVTLSCSPISGHRSVSWYQQTPGQGLQFLFEYFSETQRNKGNFPGRFSGRQFSNSRSEMNVSTLELGDSALYLCASSLAGTVETQYFGPGTRLLVL.

V gene TRBV4-2 combines with J gene TRBJ2-7; the match to TRBD2 covers 7 bases. The CDR3 is 15 amino acids. Germline CDR1 and CDR2: LGHNA and YNFKEQ. V shed 8 bases, J shed 7 bases, and the junction held 17 bases outside the gene matches. The CDR3 nucleotides read TGTGCCAGCGGCGGACTCGCGGGAGCCGGCAAGGAGCAGTACTTC. Protein: CASGGLAGAGKEQYF.

This clonotype was counted a few times. This chain joins TRBV27 and TRBJ2-5; 8 nucleotides align to TRBD2. With the DNA end fitting TRBJ2-7 better, the J assignment may be wrong. CDR3 length: 15 residues. Germline loops: CDR1 MNHEY, CDR2 SMNVEV (reference sequence). The CDR3 spells CASSLQLAAYYEQYF. The CDR3 DNA sequence: TGTGCCAGCAGTTTACAACTAGCGGCGTACTACGAGCAGTACTTC.

This clonotype was counted a few times. V gene TRBV9 combines with J gene TRBJ2-1, with D possibly matching TRBD2 (5 bases). The CDR3 runs to 14 residues. Germline values: CDR1 SGDLS, CDR2 YYNGEE. V lost 3 bases, J lost 9 bases, and 16 bases lay in between. In nucleotides, the CDR3 is TGTGCCAGCAGCGCCCCATCGGATCTAGCTGAGCAGTTCTTC. The encoded protein is CASSAPSDLAEQFF.

This clonotype was picked up a small number of times. This chain uses TRBV5-6 with TRBJ2-6, with 9 positions matching TRBD1. Trimming at V came to 0 bases and at J to 0 bases, leaving 7 bases not matched to a gene. CDR3 size: 19 residues. Germline V CDR1 and CDR2: SGHDT, YYEEEE. The CDR3 protein is CASSLVLGTGHSGANVLTF. CDR3 DNA sequence: TGTGCCAGCAGCTTGGTCCTCGGGACAGGGCACTCTGGGGCCAACGTCCTGACTTTC.

The J gene is TRBJ2-5, the V gene TRBV7-6, with D tentatively TRBD2 (5 bases). Trimming took off 0 bases at V and 11 bases at J, with 19 bases between the two ends. Looked up from germline, CDR1 is SGHVS and CDR2 is FNYEAQ. The CDR3 spans 15 residues. The CDR3 bases are TGTGCCAGCAGCTTAGCGTCTCTAGCCTACAATGAGCAGTACTTC. Translating gives CASSLASLAYNEQYF.

This clonotype was seen a few times. The chain couples TRBV30 to TRBJ1-2; TRBD1 agrees at 7 bases. The junction had 7 bases not matched to a gene; V was cut back by 2 bases and J by 4 bases. Germline lookup yields CDR1 GTSNPN and CDR2 SVGIG (reference sequence). The CDR3 extends over 14 amino acids. The CDR3 bases are TGTGCCTGGAGTCCCAGGGGGGGAAGCTATGGCTACACCTTC. This sequence encodes CAWSPRGGSYGYTF.

This clonotype has only a few counts. The V call is TRBV14, the J call TRBJ2-7; D is perhaps TRBD2 (5 bases). Deletions cut 2 bases from V and 6 bases from J, with 14 bases between. The CDR3 runs 14 residues. CDR1 is SGHDN and CDR2 is FVKESK in the germline V gene. The CDR3 DNA sequence: TGTGCCAGCAGCCAACTCCAGACGGGGTTCGAGCAGTACTTC. Translation: CASSQLQTGFEQYF. The whole variable domain, filled in from reference TRBV14 and TRBJ2-7, reads EAGVTQFPSHSVIEKGQTVTLRCDPISGHDNLYWYRRVMGKEIKFLLHFVKESKQDESGMPNNRFLAERTGGTYSTLKVQPAELEDSGVYFCASSQLQTGFEQYFGPGTRLTVT.

The V call is TRBV20-1, the J call TRBJ2-7; no reliable D call. Looked up from germline, CDR1 is DFQATT and CDR2 is SNEGSKA (reference sequence). Trimming cost V 3 bases and J 3 bases, with 9 bases left between them. There are 12 residues in the CDR3. The CDR3 is CSARNSIYEQYF. The DNA of the CDR3 is TGCAGTGCTAGGAACAGTATCTACGAGCAGTACTTC.